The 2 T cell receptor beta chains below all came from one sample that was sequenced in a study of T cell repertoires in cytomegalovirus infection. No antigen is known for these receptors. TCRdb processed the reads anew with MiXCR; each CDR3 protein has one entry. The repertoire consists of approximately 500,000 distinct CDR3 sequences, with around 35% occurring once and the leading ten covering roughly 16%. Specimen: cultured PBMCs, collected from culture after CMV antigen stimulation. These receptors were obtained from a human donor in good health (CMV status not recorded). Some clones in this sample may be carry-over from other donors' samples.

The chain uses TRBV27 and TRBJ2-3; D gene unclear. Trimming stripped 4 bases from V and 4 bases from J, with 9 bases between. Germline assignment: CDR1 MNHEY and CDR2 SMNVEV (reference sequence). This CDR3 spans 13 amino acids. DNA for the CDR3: TGTGCCAGCAGTTGGGATGGGCCAGATACGCAGTATTTT. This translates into CASSWDGPDTQYF.

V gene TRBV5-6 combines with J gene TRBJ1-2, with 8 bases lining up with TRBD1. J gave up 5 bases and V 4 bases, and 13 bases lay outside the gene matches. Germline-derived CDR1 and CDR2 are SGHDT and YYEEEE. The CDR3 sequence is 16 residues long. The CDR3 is CASSPTGTGLVYGYTF. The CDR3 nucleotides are TGTGCCAGCAGCCCGACCGGGACAGGACTCGTTTATGGCTACACCTTC.